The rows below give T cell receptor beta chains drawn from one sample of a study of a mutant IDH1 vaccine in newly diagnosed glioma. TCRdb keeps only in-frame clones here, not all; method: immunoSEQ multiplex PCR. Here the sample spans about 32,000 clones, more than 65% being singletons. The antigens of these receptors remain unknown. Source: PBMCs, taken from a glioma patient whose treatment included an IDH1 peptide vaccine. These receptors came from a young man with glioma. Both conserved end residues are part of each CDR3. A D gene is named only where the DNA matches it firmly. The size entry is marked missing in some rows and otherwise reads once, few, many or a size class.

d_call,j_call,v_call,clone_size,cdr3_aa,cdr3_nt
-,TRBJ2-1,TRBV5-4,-,CASGRTSKVNNEQFF,TGTGCCAGCGGACGGACGTCCAAGGTCAACAATGAGCAGTTCTTC
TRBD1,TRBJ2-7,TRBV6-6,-,CASSWTGDPYEQYF,TGTGCCAGCAGTTGGACAGGGGATCCCTACGAGCAGTACTTC
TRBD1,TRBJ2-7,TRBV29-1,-,CSVQGTGTSSYEQYF,TGCAGCGTCCAAGGGACAGGGACGAGCTCCTACGAGCAGTACTTC
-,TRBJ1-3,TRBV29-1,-,CSAGGPPGSGNTIYF,TGCAGCGCTGGGGGGCCCCCTGGGTCTGGAAACACCATATATTTT
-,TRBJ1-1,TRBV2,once,CASSEAGGGTEAFF,TGTGCCAGCAGTGAAGCAGGGGGGGGCACTGAAGCTTTCTTT
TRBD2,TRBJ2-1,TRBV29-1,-,CSVVSLRGRNDEQFF,TGCAGCGTTGTCTCCCTCCGCGGGAGGAACGATGAGCAGTTCTTC
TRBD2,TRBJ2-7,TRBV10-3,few,CAISELAGEKEQYF,TGTGCCATCAGTGAGCTAGCGGGAGAGAAGGAGCAGTACTTC
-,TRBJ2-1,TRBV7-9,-,CASSPGSYNEQFF,TGTGCCAGCAGCCCCGGGTCATACAATGAGCAGTTCTTC
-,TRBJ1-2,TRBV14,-,CASSQVGYGYTF,TGTGCCAGCAGCCAAGTAGGCTATGGCTACACCTTC
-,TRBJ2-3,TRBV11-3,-,CASSLGLYRSTDTQYF,TGTGCCAGCAGCTTAGGTTTATACAGAAGCACAGATACGCAGTATTTT
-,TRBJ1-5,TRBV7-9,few,CASSGGTGQPQHF,TGTGCCAGCAGCGGAGGGACTGGGCAGCCCCAGCATTTT
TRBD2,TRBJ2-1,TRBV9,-,CASSVWGGRSSYNEQFF,TGTGCCAGCAGCGTATGGGGGGGGAGAAGCTCCTACAATGAGCAGTTCTTC
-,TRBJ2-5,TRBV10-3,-,CAISESFGRIQETQYF,TGTGCCATCAGTGAGTCTTTCGGCCGTATCCAAGAGACCCAGTACTTC